Following are 4 T cell receptor beta chains from one sample sequenced in a study of brain T cells in children with intractable seizures. The protocol was immunoSEQ multiplex PCR, while the TCRdb copy is restricted to in-frame clones and leaves out a portion. This repertoire shows about 340,000 clones, about 94% found once; its top ten account for roughly 5.7%. The time point: blood from clinic visit 5 months post-surgery; TSC patient then seizure free. The source was peripheral blood, collected approximately 5 months after surgery. All receptors come from a boy younger than two with tuberous sclerosis and intractable seizures.

The J gene is TRBJ2-7, the V gene TRBV28, with D uncertain. The V gene's germline CDR1 is MDHEN and CDR2 SYDVKM. Trimming cost V 6 bases and J 3 bases, with 12 bases left between them. This CDR3 contains 13 residues. This chain's CDR3 is CASRRSSHYEQYF. DNA of the CDR3: TGTGCCAGCAGGAGGAGTTCCCACTACGAGCAGTACTTC.

This clone has just a few counts. The V call is TRBV29-1, the J call TRBJ2-1, with TRBD2 matching over 10 bases. Germline CDR1 reads SQVTM; CDR2 reads ANQGSEA. This CDR3 comprises 15 residues. The ends lost 0 bases at V and 5 bases at J; junction bases unmatched: 4. CDR3 amino acids: CSVEEGSGRHNEQFF. Here the CDR3 DNA reads TGCAGCGTTGAAGAGGGTAGCGGGAGGCACAATGAGCAGTTCTTC.

This clone was counted only a few times. This chain connects TRBV7-9 to TRBJ1-5; 8 bases are shared with TRBD1. This CDR3 has 12 amino acids. Per germline, CDR1 SEHNR and CDR2 FQNEAQ (reference sequence). With 5 bases clipped from V and 7 bases from J, the junction kept 1 base outside the gene matches. CDR3 bases: TGTGCCAGCAGCGACAGGGGCCAGCCCCAGCATTTT. It translates to CASSDRGQPQHF.

As concerns this clone: Other DNA sequences from this sample encode an identical CDR3 as well. The V call is TRBV5-4, the J call TRBJ2-7; 10 bases fit TRBD1. The CDR3 loop spans 14 amino acids. CDR1 and CDR2 (germline): SGHNT, YYREEE (reference sequence). Trimming at V came to 5 bases and at J to 4 bases, leaving 6 bases not matched to a gene. The CDR3 is CASSPGTGDYEQYF. As DNA, the CDR3 is TGTGCCAGCAGTCCCGGGACAGGGGATTACGAGCAGTACTTC.